The 15 T cell receptor beta chains in this list originate from one sample, sequenced in a study of glioma-infiltrating T cells after dendritic cell vaccination. Method: immunoSEQ multiplex PCR; TCRdb's copy keeps in-frame clones and lacks some. The sample consists of roughly 100,000 clones, around 90% of them appearing once. Noted time point: after dendritic cell vaccination, including at tumor progression/relapse. Here the sequenced sample was blood, taken after dendritic cell vaccination. These receptors all come from a human donor with glioblastoma.

The rearrangement joins TRBV10-3 to TRBJ2-1, with D tentatively TRBD2 (5 bases). Trimming removed 3 bases from V and 5 bases from J, with 14 bases in between. This CDR3 spans 15 amino acids. Germline CDR1 and CDR2: ENHRY and SYGVKD. DNA of the CDR3: TGTGCCATCAGTGATGGAGGAGGAGGAAACAATGAGCAGTTCTTC. This encodes CAISDGGGGNNEQFF.

The chain links TRBV30 to TRBJ1-4; no definite D call. Trimming stripped 0 bases from V and 4 bases from J, with 9 bases between. The CDR3 consists of 14 residues. CDR1 and CDR2 (germline): GTSNPN, SVGIG (reference sequence). This CDR3 reads CAWSVGSLNEKLFF. In DNA form, the CDR3 reads TGTGCCTGGAGTGTCGGGTCCCTTAATGAAAAACTGTTTTTT.

The V call is TRBV10-1, the J call TRBJ2-1; TRBD2 agrees at 9 bases. The length of the CDR3 is 15 residues. After removal of 2 bases from V and 2 bases from J, the junction contained 1 base not matched to a gene. Germline V gene data show CDR1 as WNHNN and CDR2 as SYGVQD (reference sequence). CDR3 in amino acids: CASSEGGRAYNEQFF. CDR3 coding DNA: TGCGCCAGCAGTGAGGGCGGGAGGGCCTACAATGAGCAGTTCTTC.

The CDR3 DNA reads TGCGCCAGCAGCTTAACAGGGGCGGTGGGGACCCAGTACTTC. The encoded protein is CASSLTGAVGTQYF. The gene calls are TRBV5-1 and TRBJ2-5; TRBD1 agrees at 7 bases. The ends lost 2 bases at V and 7 bases at J; junction bases unmatched: 8. CDR1 and CDR2 (germline): SGHRS, YFSETQ. The CDR3 runs to 14 residues.

The chain carries TRBV6-1 and TRBJ2-1; 8 bases fit TRBD2. This CDR3 is built from 14 residues. CDR1 is MNHNS and CDR2 is SASEGT in the germline V gene. The ends lost 6 bases at V and 3 bases at J; junction bases unmatched: 4. CDR3 loop: CASRKRELYNEQFF. In DNA, the CDR3 is TGTGCCAGCAGGAAGCGGGAGCTCTACAATGAGCAGTTCTTC.

The chain joins TRBV5-4 to TRBJ2-5; possible D gene TRBD1, 6 bases. Trimming removed 5 bases from V and 7 bases from J, with 18 bases in between. The CDR3 is 14 amino acids. Germline CDR1 reads SGHNT; CDR2 reads YYREEE (reference sequence). Here the CDR3 reads CASRSTGRAGTQYF. Written as DNA, the CDR3 is TGTGCCAGCAGGAGCACAGGGAGAGCTGGGACCCAGTACTTC.

The chain joins TRBV30 to TRBJ2-2, with D unclear. CDR1 is GTSNPN and CDR2 is SVGIG in the germline V gene (reference sequence). The CDR3 is 12 residues long. Trimming pared 4 bases from V and 7 bases from J, leaving 10 bases between. The CDR3, as DNA: TGTGCCTGGACGGAGTCCGGCGGGGAGCTGTTTTTT. Protein: CAWTESGGELFF.

This chain links TRBV5-8 with TRBJ1-1; D call uncertain. Per germline, CDR1 SGHTS and CDR2 YDEGEE. This CDR3 comprises 16 residues. V was shortened by 0 bases and J by 1 base, with 13 bases between the two germline ends. CDR3 in DNA: TGTGCCAGCAGCTTGGGCGTCACAGTGTCGAACACTGAAGCTTTCTTT. Protein product: CASSLGVTVSNTEAFF.

This clone was detected a few times. CDR3 nucleotide sequence: TGTGCCAGCACTACCCGCGGCAGCACAGCTTTCTTT. Translating gives CASTTRGSTAFF. This chain links TRBV2 with TRBJ1-1; D gene uncertain. Germline CDR1 reads SNHLY; CDR2 reads FYNNEI. V gave up 7 bases and J gave up 10 bases, with 16 bases separating them. CDR3 length: 12 amino acids. Together with reference TRBV2 and TRBJ1-1, the CDR3 gives the full variable domain: EPEVTQTPSHQVTQMGQEVILRCVPISNHLYFYWYRQILGQKVEFLVSFYNNEISEKSEIFDDQFSVERPDGSNFTLKIRSTKLEDSAMYFCASTTRGSTAFFGQGTRLTVV.

V is TRBV5-1 and J is TRBJ1-2; D is undetermined. The CDR3 totals 13 residues. V was shortened by 1 base and J by 3 bases, with 7 bases between the two germline ends. Germline V gene data show CDR1 as SGHRS and CDR2 as YFSETQ. The CDR3 nucleotides read TGCGCCAGCAGCTTGAGTCAGTACTATGGCTACACCTTC. Encoded protein: CASSLSQYYGYTF.

The chain is built from TRBV7-2 and TRBJ2-1, with 8 bases fitting TRBD1. The V segment lost 5 bases and the J segment 8 bases; nucleotides outside the gene matches: 5. CDR1 SGHTA and CDR2 FQGNSA come from the germline V gene. CDR3 length equals 13 residues. The CDR3 DNA reads TGTGCCAGCAGCCCTCGGACAGGGTATGAGCAGTTCTTC. Amino acids: CASSPRTGYEQFF.

The CDR3 here is CASSLAASGRANEQFF. CDR3 in DNA: TGTGCCAGCAGCTTAGCGGCTAGCGGGAGGGCAAATGAGCAGTTCTTC. This chain joins TRBV7-2 and TRBJ2-1; 12 nucleotides line up with TRBD2. This CDR3 has 16 amino acids. With V trimmed by 0 bases and J by 7 bases, 4 bases remained unmatched. In germline, CDR1 is SGHTA, CDR2 FQGNSA.

The gene calls are TRBV11-3 and TRBJ2-7, with 10 bases aligning to TRBD2. CDR1 and CDR2 (germline): SGHNT, YENEEA. J lost 7 bases, V lost 7 bases, and 13 bases had no gene match. The CDR3 is 15 residues long. The CDR3 DNA is TGTGCCAGCACCCCCTCGGCTAGCGGGAGTTTAGAGCAGTACTTC. Its translation: CASTPSASGSLEQYF.

The chain joins TRBV5-1 to TRBJ1-2; D possibly corresponds to TRBD1 (6 bases). In germline, CDR1 is SGHRS, CDR2 YFSETQ. This CDR3 is 13 amino acids long. V was shortened by 5 bases and J by 4 bases, with 12 bases between the two germline ends. The CDR3, as DNA: TGCGCCAGCAGGACGGACAGTTTCTATGGCTACACCTTC. Its protein is CASRTDSFYGYTF.

J is TRBJ2-4 and V is TRBV19; TRBD2 aligns across 10 bases. Trimming cost V 8 bases and J 2 bases; bases outside gene matches: 3. The CDR3 is made up of 14 amino acids. The V gene's germline CDR1 is LNHDA and CDR2 SQIVND (reference sequence). The CDR3 DNA is TGTGCCAGTTTAGCGGGAGGTTCCAAAAACATTCAGTACTTC. Protein sequence: CASLAGGSKNIQYF.